A selection of T cell receptor beta chains follows, all from one sample in a study of shared clonotypes between healthy human individuals. Clones were read by immunoSEQ multiplex PCR, and TCRdb kept only the in-frame ones, dropping some. This sample has about 600,000 clones, with roughly 97% found just once. The sample consisted of naive CD4+ T cells sorted from blood. The receptor source for this set is a woman aged 30 to 39 in good health. Each CDR3 is given without its conserved first and last residue.

CDR3: ASSVGGGTYNEQF; length: 13; J: TRBJ2-1; V: TRBV9
CDR3: ASSLAEALAGNEQF; length: 14; J: TRBJ2-1; V: TRBV5-4
CDR3: ASRYTVNTEAF; length: 11; J: TRBJ1-1; V: TRBV5-1
CDR3: ASSPGVLLGYGYT; length: 13; J: TRBJ1-2; V: TRBV9
CDR3: ASSFKVNTEAF; length: 11; J: TRBJ1-1; V: TRBV7-9
CDR3: AISPQGISGNTIY; length: 13; J: TRBJ1-3; V: TRBV10-3
CDR3: ASSFTGTGTDEQY; length: 13; J: TRBJ2-7; V: TRBV28
CDR3: ASSQQTGAYGYT; length: 12; J: TRBJ1-2; V: TRBV5-4
CDR3: ASSQEGGAGATQY; length: 13; J: TRBJ2-5; V: TRBV4-2
CDR3: ASSRGGQSDTQY; length: 12; J: TRBJ2-3; V: TRBV4-2
CDR3: ASSVGLAGASTDTQY; length: 15; J: TRBJ2-3; V: TRBV5-1
CDR3: ASSFYREPFYEQY; length: 13; J: TRBJ2-7; V: TRBV7-8
CDR3: ASSLATANTEAF; length: 12; J: TRBJ1-1; V: TRBV5-4
CDR3: ASSFGGRLHTQY; length: 12; J: TRBJ2-3; V: TRBV28
CDR3: ASSPDYSNYNEQF; length: 13; J: TRBJ2-1; V: TRBV7-7
CDR3: ASSLGTGRLGEQY; length: 13; J: TRBJ2-7; V: TRBV7-9
CDR3: ASSPRLPYYGYT; length: 12; J: TRBJ1-2; V: TRBV7-2
CDR3: ASSPRGAGGPGELF; length: 14; J: TRBJ2-2; V: TRBV11-1
CDR3: ASSEFENGNYGYT; length: 13; J: TRBJ1-2; V: TRBV6-1
CDR3: ASSLAPHGNGYT; length: 12; J: TRBJ1-2; V: TRBV28
CDR3: ATSRDRGEKLF; length: 11; J: TRBJ1-4; V: TRBV15
CDR3: ASSQPQGTNEKLF; length: 13; J: TRBJ1-4; V: TRBV4-1
CDR3: ASSYPLRGSGNTIY; length: 14; J: TRBJ1-3; V: TRBV6-6
CDR3: ASSRVQYTEAF; length: 11; J: TRBJ1-1; V: TRBV4-1
CDR3: ASSPPARDEQF; length: 11; J: TRBJ2-1; V: TRBV18
CDR3: ASSLGRNYGYT; length: 11; J: TRBJ1-2; V: TRBV28
CDR3: ATSQDSTQPQH; length: 11; J: TRBJ1-5; V: TRBV15
CDR3: ASSFPGSSYNEQF; length: 13; J: TRBJ2-1; V: TRBV28
CDR3: ASKSGLTYFSGNTIY; length: 15; J: TRBJ1-3; V: TRBV28
CDR3: ASRSGNTNTGELF; length: 13; J: TRBJ2-2; V: TRBV7-9
CDR3: ASRPGLYSNQPQH; length: 13; J: TRBJ1-5; V: TRBV2
CDR3: ASSPYSGTLIGSETQY; length: 16; J: TRBJ2-5; V: TRBV19
CDR3: ASSLVQRDSYEQY; length: 13; J: TRBJ2-7; V: TRBV5-1
CDR3: ASSSHSYYGYT; length: 11; J: TRBJ1-2; V: TRBV28
CDR3: SARVSYEQY; length: 9; J: TRBJ2-7; V: TRBV20-1
CDR3: ASSREAAANTGELF; length: 14; J: TRBJ2-2; V: TRBV19
CDR3: ASGLTSGYANTGELF; length: 15; J: TRBJ2-2; V: TRBV12-5
CDR3: ASSPDRAEGYT; length: 11; J: TRBJ1-2; V: TRBV18
CDR3: ATRKPSSYEQY; length: 11; J: TRBJ2-7; V: TRBV19
CDR3: AISMGLEEKLF; length: 11; J: TRBJ1-4; V: TRBV10-3
CDR3: ASSLSEETQY; length: 10; J: TRBJ2-5; V: TRBV7-9
CDR3: ASSESRGTQETQY; length: 13; J: TRBJ2-5; V: TRBV10-1